What follows describes a single T cell receptor beta chain. The data are from a study of blood T cells in healthy people across ages. For the second PCR, which ran for about 6 to 12 cycles, a sample-barcoded 5' primer and a J-beta primer mix were used. TCRdb independently ran MiXCR on the 5' RACE reads; one entry per CDR3 protein. The repertoire holds approximately 1,000,000 distinct CDR3 sequences, with 35% to 50% as singletons. CDR3 size: 15 residues. Per the germline V gene, CDR1 is SGDLS and CDR2 is YYNGEE. V lost 0 bases and J lost 2, with 10 bases in between. This clonotype was sampled from a woman aged 60-75 years in good health. The specimen was blood. The V call is TRBV9, the J call TRBJ2-3, with TRBD2 as a possible D gene (6 bases). This CDR3 reads CASSVERGNTDTQYF. CDR3 DNA sequence: TGTGCCAGCAGCGTAGAACGGGGGAACACAGATACGCAGTATTTT.